This T cell receptor (beta chain) was profiled in a study of low-dose radiotherapy and immunotherapy resistance in tumors. Many counts were recorded for this clonotype. The V and J ends lost 2 bases and 2 bases, in that order; junction bases with no gene match: 0. CDR1 and CDR2 from the germline V gene are MNHEY and SMNVEV (reference sequence). The CDR3 contains 15 residues. cDNA synthesis used a TRAV/TRBV-specific primer set for both chains. The TCRs were subjected to amplification over roughly 18 PCR cycles employing a constant-region primer in conjunction with a V-primer adapter. MiXCR, applied by TCRdb to the reads, yields one record per CDR3 protein. The repertoire holds 40,000 or so distinct CDR3 sequences, with less than 40% as singletons. Time point: before trial treatment.

The chain links TRBV27 to TRBJ2-7, with 13 bases that match TRBD2. The origin of this receptor is a male donor with gallbladder cancer. The sample was PBMCs, taken before treatment. In DNA, the CDR3 is TGTGCCAGCAGTTTAGGGACTAGCGGGACCTACGAGCAGTACTTC. As protein: CASSLGTSGTYEQYF.